This is a list of T cell receptor beta chains from one sample in a study of cytomegalovirus exposure and HLA in healthy donors. Generated by immunoSEQ multiplex PCR, the TCRdb table keeps only in-frame clones and is missing some. The sample's table shows tens of thousands of clones. Sequenced input: PBMCs. The source of these receptors is a man between 18 and 29 years old in good health and CMV-seropositive. Both conserved end residues are part of each CDR3.

V gene,CDR3 protein
TRBV19,CATSDSSNQPQHF
TRBV4-2,CASSHGGPGYEQYF
TRBV29-1,CSVVGGLAGESSYNEQFF
TRBV5-1,CASSLGGGLQETQYF
TRBV5-8,CASSSGSMGNQPQHF
TRBV14,CASSRQGAFVNTEAFF
TRBV9,CASSPRVSVGELFF
TRBV4-2,CASSQDKGALGGYGYTF
TRBV13,CASRSGGTEAFF
TRBV6-1,CASSERAQHF
TRBV30,CAWSRGQLYNQPQHF
TRBV30,CAHGRDPNEKLFF
TRBV5-1,CASSLNFGSTSYEQYF
TRBV15,CATSRDTVNTEAFF
TRBV6-5,CASSPGTGSAYEQYF
TRBV4-2,CASSQEEGSGANVLTF
TRBV18,CASSPRTSSYEQYF
TRBV11-2,CASSLDAGSYEQYF
TRBV19,CASSRVRTAQETQYF